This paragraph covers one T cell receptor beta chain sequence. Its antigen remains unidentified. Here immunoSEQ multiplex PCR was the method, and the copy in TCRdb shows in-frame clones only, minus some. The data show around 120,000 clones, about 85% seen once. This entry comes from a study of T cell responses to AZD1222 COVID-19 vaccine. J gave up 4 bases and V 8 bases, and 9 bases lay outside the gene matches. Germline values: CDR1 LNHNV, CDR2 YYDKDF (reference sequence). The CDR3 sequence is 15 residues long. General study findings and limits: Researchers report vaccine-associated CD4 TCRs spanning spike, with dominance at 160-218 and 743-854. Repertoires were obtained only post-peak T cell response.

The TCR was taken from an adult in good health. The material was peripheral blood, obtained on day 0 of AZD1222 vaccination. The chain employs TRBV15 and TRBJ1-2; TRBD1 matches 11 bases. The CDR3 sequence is CATQEDRGLGYGYTF. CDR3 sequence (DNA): TGTGCCACCCAGGAGGACAGGGGGCTCGGCTATGGCTACACCTTC.